Presented here are 30 T cell receptor beta chains from one specimen sequenced in a study of cytomegalovirus exposure and HLA in healthy donors. Researchers ran the PCR with 60 Vbeta and 13 Jbeta primers. The table came from immunoSEQ multiplex PCR; TCRdb's copy has only in-frame clones and leaves some out. This sample yields about 90,000 clones, of which approximately 84% are seen a single time; roughly 2% belongs to the top ten. The source material was PBMCs. The source is a man between 18 and 29 years old in good health and CMV-seronegative.

The rearrangement uses TRBV30 and TRBJ2-7; tentatively, D is TRBD2 (6 bases). V gave up 1 base and J gave up 4 bases, with 8 bases separating them. Per the germline V gene, CDR1 is GTSNPN and CDR2 is SVGIG (reference sequence). CDR3 length: 12 residues. CDR3 sequence (DNA): TGTGCCTGGAGTGGACTAGTGTACGAGCAGTACTTC. As protein: CAWSGLVYEQYF.

J is TRBJ2-7 and V is TRBV2; 8 bases are a match to TRBD1. There are 12 residues in the CDR3. The ends lost 5 bases at V and 6 bases at J; junction bases unmatched: 3. The germline gives CDR1 SNHLY, CDR2 FYNNEI. The CDR3 DNA reads TGTGCCAGCAGTCCGACAGGGGCCGAGCAGTACTTC. Translating it yields CASSPTGAEQYF.

J is TRBJ2-7 and V is TRBV7-2; 13 bases align to TRBD2. J was trimmed by 3 bases and V by 1 base; bases with no gene match: 9. Germline CDR1 reads SGHTA; CDR2 reads FQGNSA. The CDR3 spans 18 residues. The DNA for the CDR3 is TGTGCCAGCAGCTTAGGATACGGACTAGCGGGAGTCAACTACGAGCAGTACTTC. Translating gives CASSLGYGLAGVNYEQYF. The full variable domain, in which reference TRBV7-2 and TRBJ2-7 provide the parts outside the CDR3, is GAGVSQSPSNKVTEKGKDVELRCDPISGHTALYWYRQSLGQGLEFLIYFQGNSAPDKSGLPSDRFSAERTGGSVSTLTIQRTQQEDSAVYLCASSLGYGLAGVNYEQYFGPGTRLTVT.

This chain joins TRBV7-9 and TRBJ1-1; D unresolved. Per germline, CDR1 SEHNR and CDR2 FQNEAQ (reference sequence). V lost 0 bases and J lost 1, with 9 bases in between. The CDR3 has 15 residues. The CDR3 region is CASSLAAGPNTEAFF. The CDR3 DNA follows: TGTGCCAGCAGCTTAGCGGCAGGCCCGAACACTGAAGCTTTCTTT.

This clone showed up just a few times. V gene TRBV6-6 combines with J gene TRBJ2-3, with 7 positions matching TRBD2. This CDR3 has 14 amino acids. Germline CDR1 MNHNY, CDR2 SVGAGI (reference sequence). Trimming took 5 bases from V and 8 from J; bases not matched to a gene: 10. CDR3 protein: CASSQLAKKGTQYF. Here the CDR3 DNA reads TGTGCCAGCAGTCAACTAGCGAAGAAGGGTACGCAGTATTTT.

This sequence joins TRBV29-1 and TRBJ1-2; a possible D gene is TRBD1 (6 bases). Germline lookup yields CDR1 SQVTM and CDR2 ANQGSEA. V lost 6 bases to trimming and J lost 6 bases, with 11 bases between them. The CDR3 loop spans 11 amino acids. The CDR3 coding sequence is TGCAGCGTCGCGGACAGAAATGGCTACACCTTC. It codes for CSVADRNGYTF.

This clone came up a few times. The rearrangement joins TRBV14 to TRBJ2-1; the match to TRBD2 covers 9 bases. Germline V gene lookup returns CDR1 SGHDN and CDR2 FVKESK. This CDR3 spans 17 amino acids. The trim removed 5 bases at V and 3 bases at J, leaving 11 bases unmatched. The CDR3 DNA reads as TGTGCCAGCAGCACGGAGAAACTAGCGGGCTACTACAATGAGCAGTTCTTC. Translating gives CASSTEKLAGYYNEQFF.

The chain couples TRBV6-5 to TRBJ1-2, with a weak D call TRBD1 (5 bases). This CDR3 spans 14 amino acids. The V gene's germline CDR1 is MNHEY and CDR2 SVGAGI. Deletions cut 5 bases from V and 3 bases from J, with 13 bases between. CDR3 protein: CASSVRTGYYGYTF. For the CDR3, the DNA is TGTGCCAGCAGTGTAAGAACAGGTTACTATGGCTACACCTTC.

The chain links TRBV30 to TRBJ2-4; weak D call: TRBD1 (6 bases). This CDR3 is built from 13 residues. Trimming removed 4 bases from V and 6 bases from J, with 13 bases in between. Germline V lookup: CDR1 GTSNPN, CDR2 SVGIG (reference sequence). The CDR3 DNA is TGTGCCTGGAACAGGGTAGGGGGAAACATTCAGTACTTC. This encodes CAWNRVGGNIQYF.

The chain recombines TRBV7-2 with TRBJ1-1; D gene uncertain. Looked up from germline, CDR1 is SGHTA and CDR2 is FQGNSA. This CDR3 has 12 residues. For the CDR3, the DNA is TGTGCAACGTACCGTAGGAACACTGAAGCTTTCTTT. Translation gives CATYRRNTEAFF.

On this clone: Since the CDR3 does not end with the conserved phenylalanine or tryptophan, this likely comes from a read error. The V and J genes are TRBV7-6 and TRBJ1-1; 8 bases are a match to TRBD1. From germline, CDR1 is SGHVS and CDR2 FNYEAQ. The trim removed 5 bases at V and 5 bases at J, leaving 10 bases unmatched. This CDR3 spans 15 amino acids. The CDR3 DNA reads as TGTGCCAGCAGCAAAGGACAGGGAATGGAAACTGAAGCTTTCGTT. It specifies CASSKGQGMETEAFV.

The chain is built from TRBV15 and TRBJ1-5; tentatively, D is TRBD1 (5 bases). The CDR3 is 15 amino acids. The germline V and J ends were trimmed by 0 bases and 2 bases, with 8 bases remaining between them. The germline gives CDR1 LNHNV, CDR2 YYDKDF (reference sequence). The CDR3 nucleotides are TGTGCCACCAGCAGAGAAGGAGGGGGCAATCAGCCCCAGCATTTT. Amino acids: CATSREGGGNQPQHF.

The V and J genes are TRBV13 and TRBJ2-2; TRBD2 aligns across 9 bases. V shed 1 base, J shed 4 bases, and the junction held 4 bases outside the gene matches. Germline V gene data show CDR1 as PRHDT and CDR2 as FYEKMQ (reference sequence). The CDR3 extends over 16 amino acids. The CDR3 nucleotides are TGTGCCAGCAGCTTAGCTGCGGGAGGGACCACCGGGGAGCTGTTTTTT. Its protein product is CASSLAAGGTTGELFF.

The genes are TRBV27 and TRBJ1-5; D is undetermined. V was clipped by 5 bases and J by 0 bases, with 5 bases between them. The germline V gene encodes CDR1 MNHEY and CDR2 SMNVEV (reference sequence). The CDR3 spans 13 residues. Here the CDR3 DNA reads TGTGCCAGCAGTCCGTATAGCAATCAGCCCCAGCATTTT. Residues: CASSPYSNQPQHF.

The chain is built from TRBV9 and TRBJ2-3; TRBD2 matches 10 bases. J lost 0 bases, V lost 3 bases, and 10 bases had no gene match. Germline lookup yields CDR1 SGDLS and CDR2 YYNGEE. This CDR3 has 18 residues. DNA for the CDR3: TGTGCCAGCAGCGCCAGCGGGGGACTAGCGCGGAGCACAGATACGCAGTATTTT. This sequence encodes CASSASGGLARSTDTQYF.

The rearrangement uses TRBV5-1 and TRBJ1-1; TRBD1 might be the D (5 bases). The CDR3 runs 14 residues. The germline gives CDR1 SGHRS, CDR2 YFSETQ. The V and J ends lost 1 base and 6 bases respectively, with 13 bases between them. Here the CDR3 reads CASSLSGRGSEAFF. CDR3 nucleotide sequence: TGCGCCAGCAGCTTGTCAGGGCGGGGGTCTGAAGCTTTCTTT.

This chain links TRBV6-1 with TRBJ2-6; perhaps TRBD2 as D (6 bases). The germline gives CDR1 MNHNS, CDR2 SASEGT. The CDR3 runs to 15 residues. V shed 6 bases and J shed 2 bases, with 11 bases lying between them. The CDR3 nucleotides are TGTGCCAGCAGCCGGGACTTGGCTGGGGCCAACGTCCTGACTTTC. Its protein product is CASSRDLAGANVLTF.

The chain has TRBV10-3 and TRBJ1-2; D may be TRBD1 (6 bases). This CDR3 contains 13 residues. V lost 4 bases to trimming and J lost 4 bases, with 10 bases between them. Germline V gene data show CDR1 as ENHRY and CDR2 as SYGVKD. CDR3 residues: CAISVQGSYGYTF. In DNA form, the CDR3 reads TGTGCCATCAGTGTTCAGGGGTCCTATGGCTACACCTTC.

The gene calls are TRBV5-8 and TRBJ2-1; 8 bases map to TRBD2. The CDR3 runs to 17 residues. CDR1 and CDR2 (germline): SGHTS, YDEGEE. With V trimmed by 1 base and J by 1 base, 7 bases remained unmatched. CDR3: CASSLSGSGISYNEQFF. In nucleotides, the CDR3 is TGTGCCAGCAGCTTGAGCGGGAGCGGGATTTCCTACAATGAGCAGTTCTTC. Full variable domain (remainder filled in from reference TRBV5-8 and TRBJ2-1): EAGVTQSPTHLIKTRGQQATLRCSPISGHTSVYWYQQALGLGLQFLLWYDEGEERNRGNFPPRFSGRQFPNYSSELNVNALELEDSALYLCASSLSGSGISYNEQFFGPGTRLTVL.

A single count supports this clone. The chain links TRBV11-3 to TRBJ2-5; D is possibly TRBD2 (6 bases). V lost 5 bases to trimming and J lost 5 bases, with 12 bases between them. Germline values: CDR1 SGHNT, CDR2 YENEEA. The CDR3 sequence is 13 residues long. This CDR3 reads CASSLFGGETQYF. Written as DNA, the CDR3 is TGTGCCAGCAGCCTGTTCGGAGGGGAGACCCAGTACTTC. Combining the CDR3 with reference TRBV11-3 and TRBJ2-5 gives the whole variable domain EAGVVQSPRYKIIEKKQPVAFWCNPISGHNTLYWYLQNLGQGPELLIRYENEEAVDDSQLPKDRFSAERLKGVDSTLKIQPAELGDSAVYLCASSLFGGETQYFGPGTRLLVL.

This chain links TRBV28 with TRBJ1-1; D is unclear. The CDR3 totals 14 residues. Looked up from germline, CDR1 is MDHEN and CDR2 is SYDVKM. Trimming cost V 2 bases and J 1 base, with 8 bases left between them. Here the CDR3 reads CASSLGPGNTEAFF. The CDR3 DNA is TGTGCCAGCAGTTTAGGTCCAGGGAACACTGAAGCTTTCTTT.

The CDR3 here is CASSLTRDLADTQYF. The CDR3 DNA sequence: TGTGCCAGCAGTTTAACTAGGGATTTGGCAGATACGCAGTATTTT. The chain recombines TRBV27 with TRBJ2-3, with a tentative D call TRBD2 (5 bases). Trimming shortened V by 2 bases and J by 4 bases, and 13 bases separated the two germline ends. The CDR3 is 15 residues long. Germline V CDR1 and CDR2: MNHEY, SMNVEV (reference sequence).

The J gene is TRBJ1-1, the V gene TRBV19, with 9 positions matching TRBD1. The CDR3 sequence is 14 residues long. CDR1 and CDR2 (germline): LNHDA, SQIVND (reference sequence). Trimming removed 2 bases from V and 10 bases from J; junction bases left unmatched: 8. CDR3 in DNA: TGTGCCAGTAGTATACCCGGGACAGGGACCCGAGCTTTCTTT. Protein product: CASSIPGTGTRAFF.

This clone was recorded a few times. The genes are TRBV5-1 and TRBJ1-3; TRBD1 might be the D (5 bases). V was pared by 0 bases and J by 4 bases, with 14 bases between. Germline-derived CDR1 and CDR2 are SGHRS and YFSETQ. CDR3 size: 16 residues. This CDR3 is CASSLAGSRGGNTIYF. CDR3 nucleotides: TGCGCCAGCAGCTTGGCCGGATCGCGGGGGGGAAACACCATATATTTT. Looking up the rest from reference TRBV5-1 and TRBJ1-3 gives the full variable domain: KAGVTQTPRYLIKTRGQQVTLSCSPISGHRSVSWYQQTPGQGLQFLFEYFSETQRNKGNFPGRFSGRQFSNSRSEMNVSTLELGDSALYLCASSLAGSRGGNTIYFGEGSWLTVV.

This chain uses TRBV7-9 with TRBJ2-2, with 7 bases aligning to TRBD1. The germline V gene has CDR1 SEHNR and CDR2 FQNEAQ (reference sequence). This CDR3 has 15 residues. The ends lost 5 bases at V and 1 base at J; junction bases unmatched: 4. The CDR3 loop is CASSPRDRNTGELFF. The DNA for the CDR3 is TGTGCCAGCAGCCCCCGGGACAGGAACACCGGGGAGCTGTTTTTT.

This chain connects TRBV2 to TRBJ1-5; D gene unclear. The CDR3 is 13 residues long. Between the trimmed V and J ends, which lost 4 bases and 7 bases, there was a span of 11 bases. Germline lookup yields CDR1 SNHLY and CDR2 FYNNEI. The DNA for the CDR3 is TGTGCCAGCAGTGCGTCACTTGTCCAGCCCCAGCATTTT. Its protein product is CASSASLVQPQHF.

As concerns this clone: At one end the junction does not follow the germline gene, possibly because of a read error. This rearrangement joins TRBV7-9 to TRBJ2-7, with 8 bases aligning to TRBD1. Germline V CDR1 and CDR2: SEHNR, FQNEAQ (reference sequence). The length of the CDR3 is 12 residues. CDR3 nucleotide sequence: TGTTCCAGCAGCGGACAGGGCTACGAGCAGTACTTC. Its translation is CSSSGQGYEQYF.

The chain is built from TRBV25-1 and TRBJ2-7; the D gene is possibly TRBD2 (6 bases). The CDR3 runs 14 residues. Germline loops: CDR1 MGHDK, CDR2 SYGVNS. Trimming took off 0 bases at V and 2 bases at J, with 8 bases between the two ends. In nucleotides, the CDR3 is TGTGCCAGCAGTGAATACTGGGGGGCCTACGAGCAGTACTTC. It specifies CASSEYWGAYEQYF.

The rearrangement links TRBV7-8 to TRBJ1-1, with D possibly being TRBD1 (5 bases). Germline values: CDR1 SGHVS, CDR2 FQNEAQ. V was trimmed by 2 bases and J by 4 bases, leaving 11 bases between them. CDR3 length: 14 amino acids. DNA of the CDR3: TGTGCCAGCAGCTTACTTGCGGGGCCCACTGAAGCTTTCTTT. Amino acid sequence: CASSLLAGPTEAFF.

The rearrangement uses TRBV28 and TRBJ1-5, with a possible D match to TRBD1 (5 bases). With 6 bases removed from V and 7 bases from J, the gap between germline ends came to 16 bases. Germline CDR1 is MDHEN and CDR2 is SYDVKM. This CDR3 has 14 residues. The CDR3 spells CASRWGVGVQPQHF. Here the CDR3 DNA reads TGTGCCAGCAGGTGGGGGGTGGGTGTCCAGCCCCAGCATTTT. The full variable domain, rest sourced from reference TRBV28 and TRBJ1-5, is DVKVTQSSRYLVKRTGEKVFLECVQDMDHENMFWYRQDPGLGLRLIYFSYDVKMKEKGDIPEGYSVSREKKERFSLILESASTNQTSMYLCASRWGVGVQPQHFGDGTRLSIL.